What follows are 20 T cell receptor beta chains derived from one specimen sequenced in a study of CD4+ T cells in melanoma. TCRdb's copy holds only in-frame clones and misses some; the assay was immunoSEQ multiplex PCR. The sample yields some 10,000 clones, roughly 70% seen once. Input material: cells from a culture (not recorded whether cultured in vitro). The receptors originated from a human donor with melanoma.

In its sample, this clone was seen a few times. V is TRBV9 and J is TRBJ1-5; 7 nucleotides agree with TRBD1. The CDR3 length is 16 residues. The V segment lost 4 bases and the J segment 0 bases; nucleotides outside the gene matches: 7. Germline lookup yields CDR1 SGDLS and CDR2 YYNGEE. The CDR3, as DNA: TGTGCCAGCAGCCCCGGGGCAGGGGGTAGCAATCAGCCCCAGCATTTT. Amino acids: CASSPGAGGSNQPQHF.

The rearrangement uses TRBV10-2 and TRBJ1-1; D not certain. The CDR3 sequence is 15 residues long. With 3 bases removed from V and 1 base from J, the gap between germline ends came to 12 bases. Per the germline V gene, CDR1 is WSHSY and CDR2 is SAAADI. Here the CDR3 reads CASSDSVLWNTEAFF. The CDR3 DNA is TGCGCCAGCAGTGACAGCGTCCTCTGGAACACTGAAGCTTTCTTT.

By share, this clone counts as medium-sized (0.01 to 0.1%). Here the CDR3 reads CASTPLEGYYGYTF. For the CDR3, the DNA is TGTGCCAGCACCCCACTCGAGGGTTACTATGGCTACACCTTC. V usage is TRBV2 and J usage is TRBJ1-2; D is ambiguous. The germline V and J ends were trimmed by 7 bases and 3 bases, with 15 bases remaining between them. CDR3 size: 14 residues. CDR1 and CDR2 (germline): SNHLY, FYNNEI.

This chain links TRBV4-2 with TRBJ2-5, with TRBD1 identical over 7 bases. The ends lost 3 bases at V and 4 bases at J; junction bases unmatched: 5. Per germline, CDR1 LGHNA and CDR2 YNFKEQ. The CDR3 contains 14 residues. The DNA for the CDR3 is TGTGCCAGCAGCCATGAAGGGGGCTCAGAGACCCAGTACTTC. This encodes CASSHEGGSETQYF.

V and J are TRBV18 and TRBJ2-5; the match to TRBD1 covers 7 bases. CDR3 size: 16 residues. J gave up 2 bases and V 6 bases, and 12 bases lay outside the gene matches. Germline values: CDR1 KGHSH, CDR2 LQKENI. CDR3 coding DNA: TGTGCCAGCTCTCTCGAACGGACAGGAAGGCAAGAGACCCAGTACTTC. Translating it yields CASSLERTGRQETQYF.

The CDR3 here is CASRGGDTQYF. The CDR3 bases are TGCGCCAGCAGGGGCGGAGATACGCAGTATTTT. The rearrangement uses TRBV10-2 and TRBJ2-3; the D is unclear. Germline CDR1 reads WSHSY; CDR2 reads SAAADI. The CDR3 covers 11 residues. V was clipped by 6 bases and J by 5 bases, with 6 bases between them.

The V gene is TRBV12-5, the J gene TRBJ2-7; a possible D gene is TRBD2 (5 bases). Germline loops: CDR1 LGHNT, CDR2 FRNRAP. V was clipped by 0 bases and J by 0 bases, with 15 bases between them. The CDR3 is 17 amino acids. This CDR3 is CASGLVLGSSLSYEQYF. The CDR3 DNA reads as TGTGCTAGTGGTTTGGTACTAGGGTCCTCTCTCTCCTACGAGCAGTACTTC.

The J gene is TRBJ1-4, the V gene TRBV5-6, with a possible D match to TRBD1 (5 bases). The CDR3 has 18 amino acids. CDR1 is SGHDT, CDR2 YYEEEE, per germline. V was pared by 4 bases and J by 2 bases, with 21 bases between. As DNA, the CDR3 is TGTGCCAGCAGCCGGTATGGGGCCGCTTCGGCGACTAATGAAAAACTGTTTTTT. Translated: CASSRYGAASATNEKLFF. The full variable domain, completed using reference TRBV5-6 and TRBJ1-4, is DAGVTQSPTHLIKTRGQQVTLRCSPKSGHDTVSWYQQALGQGPQFIFQYYEEEERQRGNFPDRFSGHQFPNYSSELNVNALLLGDSALYLCASSRYGAASATNEKLFFGSGTQLSVL.

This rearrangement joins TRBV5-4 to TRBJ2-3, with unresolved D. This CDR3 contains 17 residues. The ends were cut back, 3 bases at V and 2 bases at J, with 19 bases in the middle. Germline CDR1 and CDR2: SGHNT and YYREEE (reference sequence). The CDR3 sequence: CASSSTSQSSNTDTQYF. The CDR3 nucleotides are TGTGCCAGCAGCTCGACAAGTCAGTCTTCTAACACAGATACGCAGTATTTT.

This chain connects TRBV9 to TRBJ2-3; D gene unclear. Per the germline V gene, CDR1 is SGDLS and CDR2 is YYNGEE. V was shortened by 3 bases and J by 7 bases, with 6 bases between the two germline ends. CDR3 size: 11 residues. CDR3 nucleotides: TGTGCCAGCAGCGGCTCGAATACGCAGTATTTT. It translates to CASSGSNTQYF.

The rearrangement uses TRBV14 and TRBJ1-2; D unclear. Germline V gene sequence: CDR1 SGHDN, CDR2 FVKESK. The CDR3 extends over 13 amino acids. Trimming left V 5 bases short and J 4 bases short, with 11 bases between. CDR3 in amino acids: CASSEGRSYGYTF. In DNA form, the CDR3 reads TGTGCCAGCAGCGAAGGGAGGAGCTATGGCTACACCTTC. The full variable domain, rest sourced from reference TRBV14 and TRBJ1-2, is EAGVTQFPSHSVIEKGQTVTLRCDPISGHDNLYWYRRVMGKEIKFLLHFVKESKQDESGMPNNRFLAERTGGTYSTLKVQPAELEDSGVYFCASSEGRSYGYTFGSGTRLTVV.

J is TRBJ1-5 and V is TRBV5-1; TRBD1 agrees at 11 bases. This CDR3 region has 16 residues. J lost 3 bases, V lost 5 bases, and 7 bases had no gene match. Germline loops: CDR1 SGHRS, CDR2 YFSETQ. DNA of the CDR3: TGCGCCAGCAGGCCGGGGACAGGGGGATCCAATCAGCCCCAGCATTTT. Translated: CASRPGTGGSNQPQHF.

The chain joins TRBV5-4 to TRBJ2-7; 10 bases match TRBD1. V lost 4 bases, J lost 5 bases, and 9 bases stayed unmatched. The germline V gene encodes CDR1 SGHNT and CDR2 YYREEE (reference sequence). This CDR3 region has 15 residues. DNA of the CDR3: TGTGCCAGCAGCAGCCGGGACAGGGGTTTCCACGAGCAGTACTTC. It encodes CASSSRDRGFHEQYF.

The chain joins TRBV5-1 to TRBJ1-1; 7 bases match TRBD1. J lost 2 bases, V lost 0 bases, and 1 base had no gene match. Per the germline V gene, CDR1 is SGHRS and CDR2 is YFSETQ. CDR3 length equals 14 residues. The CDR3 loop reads CASSLEGANTEAFF. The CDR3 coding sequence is TGCGCCAGCAGCTTGGAGGGGGCCAACACTGAAGCTTTCTTT.

The chain's CDR3 is CASSPSVGPSGNTIYF. Here the CDR3 DNA reads TGTGCCAGTAGTCCCTCCGTGGGACCCTCTGGAAACACCATATATTTT. This chain connects TRBV19 to TRBJ1-3; D possibly corresponds to TRBD1 (5 bases). Trimming left V 5 bases short and J 0 bases short, with 14 bases between. CDR1 is LNHDA, CDR2 SQIVND, per germline (reference sequence). The CDR3 has 16 amino acids.

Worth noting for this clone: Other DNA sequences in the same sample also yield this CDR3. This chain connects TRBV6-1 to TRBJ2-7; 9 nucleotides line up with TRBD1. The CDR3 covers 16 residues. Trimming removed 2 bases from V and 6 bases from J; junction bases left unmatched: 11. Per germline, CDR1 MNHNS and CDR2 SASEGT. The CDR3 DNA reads TGTGCCAGCAGTGAACGCCCCGGGACAGGGCTCGGCGAGCAGTACTTC. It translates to CASSERPGTGLGEQYF.

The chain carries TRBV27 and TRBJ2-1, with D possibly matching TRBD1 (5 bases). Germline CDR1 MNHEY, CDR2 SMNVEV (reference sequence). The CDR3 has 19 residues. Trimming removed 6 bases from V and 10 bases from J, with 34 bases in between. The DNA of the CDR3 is TGTGCCAGCAGCCCATACCCGACGACAGTCCTCTACTCGTCGCGGGAGCAGTTCTTC. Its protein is CASSPYPTTVLYSSREQFF.

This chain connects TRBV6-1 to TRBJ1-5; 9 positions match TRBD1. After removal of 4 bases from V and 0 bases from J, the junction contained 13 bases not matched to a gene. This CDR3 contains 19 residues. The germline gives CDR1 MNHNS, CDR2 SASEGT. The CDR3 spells CASSGLGAGQGNSNQPQHF. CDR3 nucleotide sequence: TGTGCCAGCAGTGGACTCGGAGCGGGACAGGGCAATAGCAATCAGCCCCAGCATTTT.

The CDR3 region is CASSLRGFNYGYTF. The CDR3 DNA sequence: TGTGCCAGCAGCTTGCGGGGTTTCAACTATGGCTACACCTTC. The rearrangement joins TRBV5-4 to TRBJ1-2; D is undetermined. The CDR3 spans 14 residues. V gave up 1 base and J gave up 2 bases, with 9 bases separating them. Germline CDR1 SGHNT, CDR2 YYREEE (reference sequence).

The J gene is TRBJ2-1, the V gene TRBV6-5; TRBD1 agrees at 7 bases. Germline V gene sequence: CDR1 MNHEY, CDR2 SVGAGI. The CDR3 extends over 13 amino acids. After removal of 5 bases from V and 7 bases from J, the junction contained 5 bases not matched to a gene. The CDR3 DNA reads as TGTGCCAGCAGTGACAGGGTGAGAAATGAGCAGTTCTTC. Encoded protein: CASSDRVRNEQFF.